The 7 T cell receptor beta chains reported below all come from one sample, sequenced in a study of shared clonotypes between healthy human individuals. Naive CD8 cells lacked CD45RO and underwent positive selection for CCR7, leaving out terminally differentiated effector memory CD45RA+ cells. The data were produced by immunoSEQ multiplex PCR, yet TCRdb's version contains in-frame clones alone and is incomplete. The table lists some 1,900,000 clones, just under 95% of them singletons. The sample comprised naive CD8+ T cells sorted from blood. Every receptor here comes from a man younger than 30 in good health.

The chain links TRBV5-4 to TRBJ2-6; no definite D call. Germline CDR1 reads SGHNT; CDR2 reads YYREEE (reference sequence). Trimming left V 6 bases short and J 0 bases short, with 10 bases between. The CDR3 is 15 residues long. The CDR3 DNA sequence: TGTGCCAGCACCCGTTTGGCCTCTGGGGCCAACGTCCTGACTTTC. Amino acids: CASTRLASGANVLTF. Filled out from reference TRBV5-4 and TRBJ2-6, the complete variable domain reads ETGVTQSPTHLIKTRGQQVTLRCSSQSGHNTVSWYQQALGQGPQFIFQYYREEENGRGNFPPRFSGLQFPNYSSELNVNALELDDSALYLCASTRLASGANVLTFGAGSRLTVL.

The rearrangement uses TRBV9 and TRBJ1-4; 8 bases agree with TRBD1. The CDR3 runs 13 residues. The V and J ends lost 4 bases and 6 bases, in that order; junction bases with no gene match: 2. The V gene's germline CDR1 is SGDLS and CDR2 YYNGEE. This chain's CDR3 is CASSQQGDEKLFF. The CDR3 nucleotides read TGTGCCAGCAGCCAACAGGGGGATGAAAAACTGTTTTTT.

The chain recombines TRBV7-6 with TRBJ1-1; 8 nucleotides line up with TRBD1. J lost 1 base, V lost 3 bases, and 1 base had no gene match. The CDR3 sequence is 14 residues long. CDR1 is SGHVS, CDR2 FNYEAQ, per germline. DNA for the CDR3: TGTGCCAGCAGCTTCGGACAGGGGAACACTGAAGCTTTCTTT. It translates to CASSFGQGNTEAFF.

This clone was observed a single time. The gene calls are TRBV28 and TRBJ2-1; 9 bases map to TRBD2. CDR1 and CDR2 from the germline V gene are MDHEN and SYDVKM. The CDR3 runs 15 residues. V lost 7 bases, J lost 3 bases, and 7 bases stayed unmatched. The chain's CDR3 is CASIASGDLYNEQFF. For the CDR3, the DNA is TGTGCCAGCATCGCTAGCGGGGACCTCTACAATGAGCAGTTCTTC.

This sequence joins TRBV6-1 and TRBJ1-3; the D is unclear. The length of the CDR3 is 14 residues. The V gene's germline CDR1 is MNHNS and CDR2 SASEGT. Deletions cut 6 bases from V and 1 base from J, with 10 bases between. DNA for the CDR3: TGTGCCAGCAGGCCATTAGGGTCTGGAAACACCATATATTTT. This sequence encodes CASRPLGSGNTIYF.

This sequence joins TRBV27 and TRBJ1-6, with D tentatively TRBD1 (5 bases). CDR1 and CDR2 from the germline V gene are MNHEY and SMNVEV (reference sequence). V lost 1 base, J lost 9 bases, and 16 bases lay in between. The CDR3 has 16 residues. Here the CDR3 reads CASSLYRGAVFSPLHF. The CDR3 bases are TGTGCCAGCAGTTTATATAGGGGTGCAGTTTTTTCACCCCTCCACTTT.

In the case of this clone: Other nucleotide sequences from this sample produce the same CDR3. The rearrangement uses TRBV10-2 and TRBJ2-7; D not certain. Per germline, CDR1 WSHSY and CDR2 SAAADI. Trimming pared 8 bases from V and 2 bases from J, leaving 4 bases between. The CDR3 consists of 10 residues. This CDR3 is CASGTYEQYF. The CDR3 region has the DNA TGCGCCAGCGGTACCTACGAGCAGTACTTC.